This TCR beta chain was recovered during a study of T cells in localized non-small cell lung cancer. Study outcomes and limitations: In adjacent lung appeared a median roughly 56 of the top 100 tumor clones.

Assay: immunoSEQ multiplex PCR; the TCRdb copy retains only in-frame clones and omits some. The sample has tens of thousands of clones; around 82% are singletons. This CDR3 has 12 residues. V was pared by 3 bases and J by 4 bases, with 7 bases between. The germline V gene encodes CDR1 LNHDA and CDR2 SQIVND (reference sequence). Turning to this clone: No antigen is known for it.

This chain connects TRBV19 to TRBJ2-7; maybe TRBD1 (5 bases). The sequencing here drew on peripheral blood, taken before any cancer treatment. The receptor was isolated from a female donor at least 60 years old with stage I lung adenocarcinoma. The CDR3 is CASSIQGYEQYF. DNA of the CDR3: TGTGCCAGTAGTATTCAGGGTTACGAGCAGTACTTC.